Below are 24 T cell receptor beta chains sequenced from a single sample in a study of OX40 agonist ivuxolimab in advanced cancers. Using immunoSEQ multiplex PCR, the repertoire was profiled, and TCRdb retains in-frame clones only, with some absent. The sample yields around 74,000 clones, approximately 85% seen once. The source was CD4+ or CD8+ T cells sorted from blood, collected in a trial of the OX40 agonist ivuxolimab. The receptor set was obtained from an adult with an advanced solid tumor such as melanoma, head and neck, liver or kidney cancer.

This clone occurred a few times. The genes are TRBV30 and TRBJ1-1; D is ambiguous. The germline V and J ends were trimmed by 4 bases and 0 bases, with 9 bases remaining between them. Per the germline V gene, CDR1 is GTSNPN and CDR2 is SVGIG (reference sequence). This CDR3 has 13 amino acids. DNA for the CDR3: TGTGCCTGGATGCAGCGAGTGAACACTGAAGCTTTCTTT. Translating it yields CAWMQRVNTEAFF. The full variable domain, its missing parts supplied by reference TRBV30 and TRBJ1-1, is SQTIHQWPATLVQPVGSPLSLECTVEGTSNPNLYWYRQAAGRGLQLLFYSVGIGQISSEVPQNLSASRPQDRQFILSSKKLLLSDSGFYLCAWMQRVNTEAFFGQGTRLTVV.

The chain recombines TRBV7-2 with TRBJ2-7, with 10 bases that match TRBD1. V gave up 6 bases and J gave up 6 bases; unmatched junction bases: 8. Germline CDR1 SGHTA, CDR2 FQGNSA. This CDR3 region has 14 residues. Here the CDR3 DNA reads TGTGCCAGCAGTTGGGACAGGGGCCAGGGCGAGCAGTACTTC. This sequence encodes CASSWDRGQGEQYF.

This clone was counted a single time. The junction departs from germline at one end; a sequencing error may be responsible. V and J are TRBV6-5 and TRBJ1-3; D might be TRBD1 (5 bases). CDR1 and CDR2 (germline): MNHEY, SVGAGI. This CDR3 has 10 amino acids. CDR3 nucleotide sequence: TGTGCCACCACTGGGGACGTCACTTTTTTT. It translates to CATTGDVTFF.

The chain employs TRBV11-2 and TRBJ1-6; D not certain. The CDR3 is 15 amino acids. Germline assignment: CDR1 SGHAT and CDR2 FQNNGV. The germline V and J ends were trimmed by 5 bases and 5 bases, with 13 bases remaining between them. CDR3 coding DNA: TGTGCCAGCAGCGTTACGGACGGTGATAATTCACCCCTCCACTTT. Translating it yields CASSVTDGDNSPLHF.

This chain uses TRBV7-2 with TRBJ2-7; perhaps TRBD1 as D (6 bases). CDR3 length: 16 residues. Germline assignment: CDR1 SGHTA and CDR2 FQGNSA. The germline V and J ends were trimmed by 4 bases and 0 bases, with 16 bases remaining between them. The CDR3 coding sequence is TGTGCCAGCAGCTCCCGACAGGCTCAAACCTCCTACGAGCAGTACTTC. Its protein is CASSSRQAQTSYEQYF.

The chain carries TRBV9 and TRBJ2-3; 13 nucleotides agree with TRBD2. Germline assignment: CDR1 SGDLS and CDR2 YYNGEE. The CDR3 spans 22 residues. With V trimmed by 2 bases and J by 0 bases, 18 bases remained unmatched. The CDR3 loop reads CASSVSTPQTSGRIPSTDTQYF. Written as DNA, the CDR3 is TGTGCCAGCAGCGTGTCGACCCCCCAGACTAGCGGGAGGATCCCTAGCACAGATACGCAGTATTTT.

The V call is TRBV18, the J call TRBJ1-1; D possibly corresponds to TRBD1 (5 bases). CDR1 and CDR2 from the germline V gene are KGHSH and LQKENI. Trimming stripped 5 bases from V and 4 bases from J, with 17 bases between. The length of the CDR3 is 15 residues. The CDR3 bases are TGTGCCAGCTCAGCCACGTTGGGGACTGGCACTGAAGCTTTCTTT. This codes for CASSATLGTGTEAFF.

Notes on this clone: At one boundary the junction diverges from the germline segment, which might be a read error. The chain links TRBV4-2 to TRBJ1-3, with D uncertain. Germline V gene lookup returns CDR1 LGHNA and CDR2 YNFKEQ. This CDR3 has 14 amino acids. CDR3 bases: TGTGCCAGCAGCGAAGATTCCTCTGGAAACACCATATATTTT. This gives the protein CASSEDSSGNTIYF.

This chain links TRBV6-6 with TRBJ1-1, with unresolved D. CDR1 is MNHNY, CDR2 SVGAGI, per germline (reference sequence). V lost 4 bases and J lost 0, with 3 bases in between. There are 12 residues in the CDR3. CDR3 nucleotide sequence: TGTGCCAGCAGTTGGATGAACACTGAAGCTTTCTTT. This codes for CASSWMNTEAFF.

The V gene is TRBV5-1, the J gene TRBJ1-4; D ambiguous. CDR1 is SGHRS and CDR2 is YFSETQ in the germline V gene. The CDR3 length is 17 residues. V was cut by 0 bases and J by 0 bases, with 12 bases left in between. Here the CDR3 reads CASSLGNLPSTNEKLFF. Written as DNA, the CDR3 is TGCGCCAGCAGCTTGGGGAACCTCCCGTCAACTAATGAAAAACTGTTTTTT. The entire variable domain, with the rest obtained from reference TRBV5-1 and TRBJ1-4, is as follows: KAGVTQTPRYLIKTRGQQVTLSCSPISGHRSVSWYQQTPGQGLQFLFEYFSETQRNKGNFPGRFSGRQFSNSRSEMNVSTLELGDSALYLCASSLGNLPSTNEKLFFGSGTQLSVL.

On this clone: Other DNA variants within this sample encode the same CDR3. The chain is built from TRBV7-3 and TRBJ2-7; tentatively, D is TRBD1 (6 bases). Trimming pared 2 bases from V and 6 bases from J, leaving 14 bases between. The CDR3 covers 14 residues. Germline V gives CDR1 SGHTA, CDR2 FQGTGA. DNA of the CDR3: TGTGCCAGCAGCTTATCACAGGGAGTGGGCGAGCAGTACTTC. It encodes CASSLSQGVGEQYF.

The CDR3 spells CASSRDRNQPQHF. The CDR3 DNA reads as TGTGCCAGCAGCCGGGACAGAAATCAGCCCCAGCATTTT. V usage is TRBV6-5 and J usage is TRBJ1-5; 7 bases map to TRBD1. Germline V gene sequence: CDR1 MNHEY, CDR2 SVGAGI. The length of the CDR3 is 13 residues. V trimming: 6 bases; J trimming: 4 bases; junction bases outside the gene matches: 3.

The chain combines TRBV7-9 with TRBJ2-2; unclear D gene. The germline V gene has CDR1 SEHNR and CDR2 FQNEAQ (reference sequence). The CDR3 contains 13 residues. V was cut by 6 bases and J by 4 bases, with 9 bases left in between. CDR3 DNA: TGTGCCAGCAGTCAAGAACTCACCGGGGAGCTGTTTTTT. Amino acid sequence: CASSQELTGELFF.

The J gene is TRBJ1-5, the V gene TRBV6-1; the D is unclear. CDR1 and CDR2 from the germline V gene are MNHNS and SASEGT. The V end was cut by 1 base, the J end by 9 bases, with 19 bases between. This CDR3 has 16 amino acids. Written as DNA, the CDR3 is TGTGCCAGCAGTGAAGGGGCGGGAACAGTCGCCCGGCCCCAGCATTTT. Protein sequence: CASSEGAGTVARPQHF.

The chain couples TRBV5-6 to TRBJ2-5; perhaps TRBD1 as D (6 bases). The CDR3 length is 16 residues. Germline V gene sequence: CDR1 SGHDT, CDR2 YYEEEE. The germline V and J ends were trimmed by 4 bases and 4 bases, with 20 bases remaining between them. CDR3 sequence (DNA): TGTGCCAGCAGCCCCTTGGATCCACAGGGAAGAGAGACCCAGTACTTC. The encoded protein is CASSPLDPQGRETQYF.

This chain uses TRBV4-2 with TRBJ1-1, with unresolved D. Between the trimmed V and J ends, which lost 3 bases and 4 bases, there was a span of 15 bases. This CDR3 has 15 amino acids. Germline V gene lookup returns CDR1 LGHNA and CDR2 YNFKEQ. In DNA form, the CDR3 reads TGTGCCAGCAGCCAGGGAGGGCTGGGATCCACTGAAGCTTTCTTT. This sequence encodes CASSQGGLGSTEAFF.

CDR3 sequence reads: CASSLVGSGGLDTQYF. The CDR3 DNA sequence: TGTGCCAGCAGCTTAGTGGGGAGCGGGGGGCTGGATACGCAGTATTTT. The rearrangement links TRBV7-8 to TRBJ2-3; 9 bases are a match to TRBD2. Trimming removed 1 base from V and 6 bases from J; junction bases left unmatched: 8. Germline V CDR1 and CDR2: SGHVS, FQNEAQ. There are 16 residues in the CDR3.

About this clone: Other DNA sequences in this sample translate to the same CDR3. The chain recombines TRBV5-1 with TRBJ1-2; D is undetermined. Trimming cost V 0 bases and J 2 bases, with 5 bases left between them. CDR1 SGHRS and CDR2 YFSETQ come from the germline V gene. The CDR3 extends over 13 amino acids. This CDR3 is CASSLEVNYGYTF. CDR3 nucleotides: TGCGCCAGCAGCTTGGAAGTAAACTATGGCTACACCTTC.

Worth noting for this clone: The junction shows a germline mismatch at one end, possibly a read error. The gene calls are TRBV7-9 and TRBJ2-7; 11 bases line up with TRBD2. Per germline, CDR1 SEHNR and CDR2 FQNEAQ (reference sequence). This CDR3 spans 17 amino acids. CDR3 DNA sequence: TGTGCCAGCAGCCCACATGCTAGCGGGAGGTTCTCCCACGAGCAGTACTTC. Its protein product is CASSPHASGRFSHEQYF.

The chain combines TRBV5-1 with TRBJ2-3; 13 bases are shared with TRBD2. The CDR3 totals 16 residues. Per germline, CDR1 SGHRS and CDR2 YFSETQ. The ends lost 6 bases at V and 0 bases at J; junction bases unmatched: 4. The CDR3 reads CASTTGLAGSTDTQYF. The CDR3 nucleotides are TGCGCCAGCACTACGGGACTAGCGGGAAGCACAGATACGCAGTATTTT.

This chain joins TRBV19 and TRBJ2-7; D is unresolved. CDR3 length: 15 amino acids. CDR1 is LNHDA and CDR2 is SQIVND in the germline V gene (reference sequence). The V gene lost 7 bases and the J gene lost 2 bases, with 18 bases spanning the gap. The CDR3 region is CASTPRWGGTYEQYF. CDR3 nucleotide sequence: TGTGCCAGTACCCCCCGTTGGGGTGGAACCTACGAGCAGTACTTC. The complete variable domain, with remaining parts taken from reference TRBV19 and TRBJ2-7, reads DGGITQSPKYLFRKEGQNVTLSCEQNLNHDAMYWYRQDPGQGLRLIYYSQIVNDFQKGDIAEGYSVSREKKESFPLTVTSAQKNPTAFYLCASTPRWGGTYEQYFGPGTRLTVT.

Here the CDR3 DNA reads TGTGCCAGCTCTTTAAGGGGCCTCCAGTGGGGTCGTCCCAACACTGAAGCTTTCTTT. Protein: CASSLRGLQWGRPNTEAFF. The V call is TRBV6-4, the J call TRBJ1-1; tentatively, D is TRBD1 (5 bases). Trimming took off 8 bases at V and 2 bases at J, with 30 bases between the two ends. Germline V gene lookup returns CDR1 MRHNA and CDR2 SNTAGT. This CDR3 has 19 amino acids.

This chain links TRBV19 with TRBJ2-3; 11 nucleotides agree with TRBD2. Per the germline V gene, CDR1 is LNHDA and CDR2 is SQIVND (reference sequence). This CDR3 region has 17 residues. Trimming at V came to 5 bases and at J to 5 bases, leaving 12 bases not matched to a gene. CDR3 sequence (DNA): TGTGCCAGTAGTGATACCCAAGTGCTAGCGGGGGGAGATACGCAGTATTTT. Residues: CASSDTQVLAGGDTQYF.

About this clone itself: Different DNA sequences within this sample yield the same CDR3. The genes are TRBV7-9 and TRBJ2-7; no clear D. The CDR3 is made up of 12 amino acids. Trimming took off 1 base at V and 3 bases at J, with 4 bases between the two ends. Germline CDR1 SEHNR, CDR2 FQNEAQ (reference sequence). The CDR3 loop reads CASSLGSYEQYF. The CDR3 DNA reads TGTGCCAGCAGCTTAGGAAGCTACGAGCAGTACTTC.